This T cell receptor beta chain was recovered during a study of T cells in localized non-small cell lung cancer. Study-level points and caveats: Among blood samples, higher T cell density accompanied longer overall survival.

CDR3 length: 14 amino acids. V gave up 2 bases and J gave up 4 bases, with 8 bases separating them. In germline, CDR1 is MNHNS, CDR2 SASEGT. This clone was picked up a small number of times. Its matching antigen is unknown. Assay: immunoSEQ multiplex PCR; the TCRdb copy retains only in-frame clones and omits some. The sample records approximately 28,000 clones, roughly 84% being singletons. The gene calls are TRBV6-1 and TRBJ2-2; no clear D gene. The clonotype was recovered from a man aged 35 to 69 with stage III lung adenocarcinoma. The sequencing here drew on peripheral blood mononuclear cells, taken before any cancer treatment. CDR3: CASSEHGATGELFF. The CDR3 bases are TGTGCCAGCAGTGAACACGGAGCCACCGGGGAGCTGTTTTTT.